Each of the 24 T cell receptor beta chains below was sequenced from the same sample in a study of blood T cells in healthy people across ages. Together with a sample-barcoded 5' primer, a J-beta primer mix was included in a second PCR lasting roughly 7 to 11 cycles. TCRdb used MiXCR to reprocess the 5' RACE reads, holding one entry per CDR3 protein. Among 720,000 or so distinct CDR3 sequences listed, 40% to 50% were seen once. The material sequenced was blood. The receptors originated from an elderly man in good health.

This clonotype occurred a few times. The J gene is TRBJ1-2, the V gene TRBV29-1, with D tentatively TRBD1 (5 bases). V was shortened by 6 bases and J by 1 base, with 9 bases between the two germline ends. The CDR3 runs to 12 residues. Looked up from germline, CDR1 is SQVTM and CDR2 is ANQGSEA. In DNA, the CDR3 is TGCAGCGTGGGGGACGGTAACTATGGCTACACCTTC. Translated, it gives CSVGDGNYGYTF.

The J gene is TRBJ2-1, the V gene TRBV11-3, with 8 bases aligning to TRBD1. The V gene end was trimmed by 6 bases and the J gene end by 14 bases; junction bases not matched to a gene: 9. This CDR3 has 12 residues. From germline, CDR1 is SGHNT and CDR2 YENEEA. For the CDR3, the DNA is TGTGCCAGCAGATCCGACAGGGGAAGGGAGTTCTTC. It encodes CASRSDRGREFF.

The chain couples TRBV30 to TRBJ1-1, with D unresolved. The germline V and J ends were trimmed by 2 bases and 5 bases, with 12 bases remaining between them. The CDR3 runs 13 residues. Germline-derived CDR1 and CDR2 are GTSNPN and SVGIG (reference sequence). The CDR3 region is CAWSRPAGTEAFF. CDR3 nucleotides: TGTGCCTGGAGTAGGCCTGCGGGGACTGAAGCTTTCTTT. Using reference TRBV30 and TRBJ1-1 for the parts outside the CDR3, the full variable domain is SQTIHQWPATLVQPVGSPLSLECTVEGTSNPNLYWYRQAAGRGLQLLFYSVGIGQISSEVPQNLSASRPQDRQFILSSKKLLLSDSGFYLCAWSRPAGTEAFFGQGTRLTVV.

This chain connects TRBV6-2 or TRBV6-3 to TRBJ2-6, with 9 bases matching TRBD1. The CDR3 runs to 18 residues. Unmatched junction bases numbered 12, after V lost 9 bases and J lost 0 bases. Germline CDR1 MNHEY, CDR2 SVGEGT. CDR3 sequence (DNA): TGTGCCAGTCAGAACCCGGGACAGGGATACTCTGGGGCCAACGTCCTGACTTTC. This sequence encodes CASQNPGQGYSGANVLTF.

Of note for this clonotype: The junction does not match germline at one end; this may be a read error. The rearrangement uses TRBV5-1 and TRBJ2-1, with TRBD1 as a possible D gene (8 bases). The CDR3 contains 15 residues. CDR1 and CDR2 (germline): SGHRS, YFSETQ. The CDR3 region is CAGSSGGQGGNEQFF. For the CDR3, the DNA is TGCGCCGGCAGCTCAGGCGGACAGGGAGGGAATGAGCAGTTCTTC. Full variable domain (missing parts from reference TRBV5-1 and TRBJ2-1): KAGVTQTPRYLIKTRGQQVTLSCSPISGHRSVSWYQQTPGQGLQFLFEYFSETQRNKGNFPGRFSGRQFSNSRSEMNVSTLELGDSALYLCAGSSGGQGGNEQFFGPGTRLTVL.

The rearrangement joins TRBV7-2 to TRBJ2-3; D unresolved. Germline V CDR1 and CDR2: SGHTA, FQGNSA. V lost 1 base and J 2 bases, leaving 7 bases between the germline ends. The CDR3 has 14 amino acids. The CDR3 protein is CASSLGPHTDTQYF. The CDR3 DNA reads as TGTGCCAGCAGCTTAGGTCCCCACACAGATACGCAGTATTTT.

In its sample, this clonotype was seen a few times. The rearrangement uses TRBV14 and TRBJ2-3; 11 positions match TRBD2. CDR3 length: 19 residues. Trimming at V came to 4 bases and at J to 1 base, leaving 13 bases not matched to a gene. Germline CDR1 reads SGHDN; CDR2 reads FVKESK. CDR3 amino acids: CASSPRLAGISTRTDTQYF. The CDR3 DNA reads as TGTGCCAGCAGCCCCCGACTAGCGGGGATCAGCACCCGCACAGATACGCAGTATTTT.

The V gene is TRBV5-1, the J gene TRBJ1-2; D gene ambiguous. The V and J ends lost 1 base and 8 bases respectively, with 12 bases between them. This CDR3 is built from 13 residues. Per the germline V gene, CDR1 is SGHRS and CDR2 is YFSETQ. CDR3 in DNA: TGCGCCAGCAGCTTGACCGTAGGCGGCGGCTACACCTTC. Protein sequence: CASSLTVGGGYTF.

The chain recombines TRBV25-1 with TRBJ2-7; D possibly matches TRBD1 or TRBD2 (5 bases each). The CDR3 covers 15 residues. V was pared by 4 bases and J by 3 bases, with 16 bases between. The germline V gene encodes CDR1 MGHDK and CDR2 SYGVNS. CDR3 sequence (DNA): TGTGCCAGCAGTGTTCCGGGACGGGGCTTCTACGAGCAGTACTTC. Translating gives CASSVPGRGFYEQYF.

This clonotype was counted a few times. The chain combines TRBV4-2 with TRBJ1-4; D perhaps matches TRBD1 (5 bases). From germline, CDR1 is LGHNA and CDR2 YNFKEQ. The CDR3 is 16 amino acids. The germline V and J ends were trimmed by 4 bases and 0 bases, with 12 bases remaining between them. CDR3 protein: CASSRTDRATNEKLFF. The CDR3 DNA reads TGTGCCAGCAGCCGAACCGACAGAGCAACTAATGAAAAACTGTTTTTT.

This clonotype showed up just once. The chain joins TRBV28 to TRBJ2-5; TRBD2 is a possible D gene (7 bases). The CDR3 is 15 amino acids. V shed 5 bases and J shed 4 bases, with 17 bases lying between them. Looked up from germline, CDR1 is MDHEN and CDR2 is SYDVKM. The CDR3 region has the DNA TGTGCCAGCAGTACTGGGGGGGGGCTGGTAGAGACCCAGTACTTC. It codes for CASSTGGGLVETQYF.

The genes are TRBV6-2 or TRBV6-3 and TRBJ2-1; a possible D gene is TRBD1 (6 bases). This CDR3 spans 14 amino acids. CDR1 is MNHEY, CDR2 SVGEGT, per germline. Deletions cut 2 bases from V and 7 bases from J, with 12 bases between. The CDR3 spells CASSYAGRGNEQFF. The CDR3 DNA sequence: TGTGCCAGCAGTTACGCGGGCAGGGGAAATGAGCAGTTCTTC.

With respect to this clonotype: One junction end does not reproduce the germline sequence, and a read error may be involved. V usage is TRBV7-6 and J usage is TRBJ1-2; possible D gene TRBD1, 6 bases. The CDR3 has 16 amino acids. Germline assignment: CDR1 SGHVS and CDR2 FNYEAQ. CDR3 DNA: TGTACCAGCAGCTTAGTTTTAGGTGGGACATCCTATGGCTACACCTTC. This sequence encodes CTSSLVLGGTSYGYTF.

The rearrangement joins TRBV20-1 to TRBJ2-5; 8 positions match TRBD1. Germline values: CDR1 DFQATT, CDR2 SNEGSKA (reference sequence). After removal of 5 bases from V and 5 bases from J, the junction contained 7 bases not matched to a gene. This CDR3 is built from 13 residues. The DNA of the CDR3 is TGCAGTGCTCTCCAGGGGGCTGTGGAGACCCAGTACTTC. Protein: CSALQGAVETQYF.

This chain connects TRBV7-6 to TRBJ2-1; 10 nucleotides line up with TRBD2. The trim removed 0 bases at V and 9 bases at J, leaving 5 bases unmatched. Per germline, CDR1 SGHVS and CDR2 FNYEAQ. The CDR3 is 15 residues long. CDR3 bases: TGTGCCAGCAGCTTAGCAGCTAGCGGGAGCGGTGAGCAGTTCTTC. Protein product: CASSLAASGSGEQFF. Supplemented by reference TRBV7-6 and TRBJ2-1, the full variable domain reads GAGVSQSPRYKVTKRGQDVALRCDPISGHVSLYWYRQALGQGPEFLTYFNYEAQQDKSGLPNDRFSAERPEGSISTLTIQRTEQRDSAMYRCASSLAASGSGEQFFGPGTRLTVL.

This clonotype was detected only once. The rearrangement joins TRBV20-1 to TRBJ1-4; D unresolved. CDR3 length: 14 amino acids. Germline V gene data show CDR1 as DFQATT and CDR2 as SNEGSKA (reference sequence). V gave up 3 bases and J gave up 5 bases, with 13 bases separating them. The CDR3 DNA follows: TGCAGTGCTAGTATGCCCCCCAAGAATGAAAAACTGTTTTTT. This translates into CSASMPPKNEKLFF.

The V and J genes are TRBV5-1 and TRBJ2-1; D perhaps matches TRBD1 (5 bases). The germline V gene has CDR1 SGHRS and CDR2 YFSETQ. Trimming stripped 6 bases from V and 8 bases from J, with 21 bases between. The CDR3 spans 15 residues. The CDR3 region has the DNA TGCGCCAGCACGCAAAGGGGCCTGGGGATCGATGAGCAGTTCTTC. Translated: CASTQRGLGIDEQFF.

This clonotype was seen ten or more times. The V gene is TRBV28, the J gene TRBJ2-5; 11 bases are shared with TRBD1. Germline CDR1 is MDHEN and CDR2 is SYDVKM. The CDR3 sequence is 16 residues long. The V and J ends lost 6 bases and 3 bases, in that order; junction bases with no gene match: 9. CDR3 bases: TGTGCCAGCAGAACCGCCGGGACAGGGGGGGAAGAGACCCAGTACTTC. It codes for CASRTAGTGGEETQYF.

The chain employs TRBV25-1 and TRBJ2-7; TRBD1 agrees at 8 bases. CDR1 is MGHDK and CDR2 is SYGVNS in the germline V gene. The CDR3 sequence is 16 residues long. V lost 5 bases and J lost 2; bases outside the gene matches: 11. The CDR3 region is CASSPLGQGPAYEQYF. DNA of the CDR3: TGTGCCAGCAGTCCGCTAGGACAGGGCCCTGCCTACGAGCAGTACTTC.

Concerning this clonotype itself: One end of the junction is discordant with germline, which a read error may explain. The chain carries TRBV3-1 and TRBJ1-2; 7 positions agree with TRBD1. Germline V gene sequence: CDR1 LGHDT, CDR2 YNNKEL (reference sequence). The CDR3 is 15 residues long. CDR3 in DNA: TGTGCCAGCGGCCAAGCCCCGACAGGGTTATATGGCTACACCTTC. It encodes CASGQAPTGLYGYTF.

This clonotype was detected ten times or more. The chain uses TRBV11-3 and TRBJ2-1; a possible D gene is TRBD2 (5 bases). In germline, CDR1 is SGHNT, CDR2 YENEEA. The V end was cut by 1 base, the J end by 6 bases, with 7 bases between. This CDR3 is built from 13 residues. As DNA, the CDR3 is TGTGCCAGCAGCTTAGCTGCGGGCAATGAGCAGTTCTTC. It is translated as CASSLAAGNEQFF.

A note on this clonotype: One end of the junction fails to match germline, which may point to a read error. The chain uses TRBV7-9 and TRBJ1-5, with D uncertain. Germline CDR1 SEHNR, CDR2 FQNEAQ (reference sequence). This CDR3 region has 14 residues. CDR3 loop: CAGSLALGNQPQHF. Written as DNA, the CDR3 is TGTGCCGGCAGCTTAGCCCTGGGGAACCAGCCCCAGCATTTT. The complete variable domain, with remaining parts taken from reference TRBV7-9 and TRBJ1-5, reads DTGVSQNPRHKITKRGQNVTFRCDPISEHNRLYWYRQTLGQGPEFLTYFQNEAQLEKSRLLSDRFSAERPKGSFSTLEIQRTEQGDSAMYLCAGSLALGNQPQHFGDGTRLSIL.

The chain couples TRBV29-1 to TRBJ2-1; 15 nucleotides line up with TRBD2. This CDR3 is built from 14 residues. Germline V gene data show CDR1 as SQVTM and CDR2 as ANQGSEA. Trimming cost V 6 bases and J 9 bases; bases outside gene matches: 6. The CDR3 protein is CSVEEGLAGGEQFF. The CDR3 bases are TGCAGCGTCGAGGAGGGACTAGCGGGAGGTGAGCAGTTCTTC.

This CDR3 reads CASSQDVRHGETQYF. CDR3 DNA sequence: TGTGCCAGCAGCCAAGACGTCCGTCATGGGGAGACCCAGTACTTC. The rearrangement joins TRBV3-1 to TRBJ2-5; D remains unclear. Germline V CDR1 and CDR2: LGHDT, YNNKEL (reference sequence). The V and J ends lost 0 bases and 5 bases respectively, with 13 bases between them. The CDR3 has 15 residues.